A selection of T cell receptor beta chains follows, all from one sample in a study of control samples from healthy donors and cancer patients. TCRdb's copy holds only in-frame clones and misses some; the assay was immunoSEQ multiplex PCR. Among 93,000 or so clones listed, 75% to 90% were seen once. The sample consisted of PBMCs. The receptors come from a man aged 55 to 70 with lung cancer. Both conserved end residues are part of each CDR3. The D gene is left open where the match is weak. Part of the rows lack a size; the others show once, few, many or a class for expanded clones.

v_call	clone_size	j_call	d_call	cdr3_nt	cdr3_aa
TRBV29-1	NA	TRBJ2-4	TRBD2	TGCAGCGTTGAATCTACTAGCGGTTCCTTAGCCAAAAACATTCAGTACTTC	CSVESTSGSLAKNIQYF
TRBV2	few	TRBJ1-2	NA	TGTGCCAGCAAACGGGGCGGTGAGAATGGCTACACCTTC	CASKRGGENGYTF
TRBV4-1	NA	TRBJ2-4	TRBD1	TGCGCCAGCAGCGACGTGAACAGGGGGAACAAAAACATTCAGTACTTC	CASSDVNRGNKNIQYF
TRBV7-2	NA	TRBJ1-1	NA	TGTGCCAGCAGCGCCCAGGGTCAGAACACTGAAGCTTTCTTT	CASSAQGQNTEAFF
TRBV5-1	NA	TRBJ1-1	NA	TGCGCCAGCAGCTGGACGGACACCAACACTGAAGCTTTCTTT	CASSWTDTNTEAFF
TRBV9	few	TRBJ1-2	NA	TGTGCCAGCAGCGTAGGCCCTACGCCAGGGTCGAGTGGCTACACCTTC	CASSVGPTPGSSGYTF
TRBV7-8	NA	TRBJ1-2	NA	TGTGCCAGCAGCCCAGACTGGGGGGCAGATGGCTACACCTTC	CASSPDWGADGYTF
TRBV18	NA	TRBJ2-5	NA	TGTGCCAGCTCACCACTACAACAGGGTGGAGAGACCCAGTACTTC	CASSPLQQGGETQYF
TRBV18	NA	TRBJ2-1	TRBD1	TGTGCCAGCTCGCCCCGCCGGGACAGGGGCCACCTCGGAAATGAGCAGTTCTTC	CASSPRRDRGHLGNEQFF
TRBV11-2	NA	TRBJ1-2	NA	TGTGCCAGCAGCCTCATGGTGGGGAGTTACACCTTC	CASSLMVGSYTF
TRBV30	NA	TRBJ1-4	NA	TGTGCCTGGAGTGATTGGGGTGCCAATGAAAAACTGTTTTTT	CAWSDWGANEKLFF
TRBV7-2	NA	TRBJ1-5	NA	TGTGCCAGCAGCTTAGGCCCCGGGGCAGGGAGGCGTCAGCCCCAGCATTTT	CASSLGPGAGRRQPQHF
TRBV6-5	NA	TRBJ1-1	NA	TGTGCCAGCAGTCGGACAGCCTCGAACACTGAAGCTTTCTTT	CASSRTASNTEAFF
TRBV3-1/TRBV3-2	NA	TRBJ2-5	NA	TGTGCCAGCAGCCAGATTGGCGGCGAGACCCAGTACTTC	CASSQIGGETQYF
TRBV18	NA	TRBJ2-7	NA	TGTGCCAGCTCACAGGTATACGAGCAGTACTTC	CASSQVYEQYF
TRBV7-3	NA	TRBJ2-5	NA	TGTGCCAGCAGCTTACAAAAGGGGAGTGAGACCCAGTACTTC	CASSLQKGSETQYF
TRBV19	NA	TRBJ2-3	TRBD2	TGTGCCAGTAGTATATGGGGACCCGGGACTAGCGGGGGCACAGATACGCAGTATTTT	CASSIWGPGTSGGTDTQYF
TRBV6-1	NA	TRBJ2-3	NA	TGTGCCAGCAGTGAACCAGGGGCAGATACGCAGTATTTT	CASSEPGADTQYF
TRBV2	once	TRBJ1-1	NA	TGTGCCAGCAGTGGATCAGGGCTTAGATCTGAAGCTTTCTTT	CASSGSGLRSEAFF
TRBV7-2	NA	TRBJ1-1	NA	TGTGCCAGCAGCCGTACATACAACACTGAAGCTTTCTTT	CASSRTYNTEAFF
TRBV4-1	NA	TRBJ1-5	NA	TGCGCCAGCAGCCAAGACCACTCCGACAGGTCCCATCAGCCCCAGCATTTT	CASSQDHSDRSHQPQHF
TRBV29-1	NA	TRBJ1-4	NA	TGCAGCGTGACAGAGTTTAATGAAAAACTGTTTTTT	CSVTEFNEKLFF
TRBV30	NA	TRBJ2-6	NA	TGTGCCTGGAGTGGGACGCTGAGCTCTGGGGCCAACGTCCTGACTTTC	CAWSGTLSSGANVLTF
TRBV6-1	NA	TRBJ2-3	NA	TGTGCCAGCAGTGAAGCGCTTAAAGCAGATACGCAGTATTTT	CASSEALKADTQYF
TRBV7-9	NA	TRBJ1-3	TRBD1	TGTGCCAGCAGCGCCACAGGGGGCTCCGCTGGAAACACCATATATTTT	CASSATGGSAGNTIYF
TRBV11-2	once	TRBJ2-1	NA	TGTGCCAGCAGCTTCATAGCGGCAGGGGGTGAGCAGTTCTTC	CASSFIAAGGEQFF
TRBV6-5	NA	TRBJ1-5	NA	TGTGCCAGCAGACGGGGCTTTGACGGTCAGCCCCAGCATTTT	CASRRGFDGQPQHF
TRBV6-5	once	TRBJ1-2	NA	TGTGCCAGCAGTTACGACCCGGCCGGGGCCTATGGCTACACCTTC	CASSYDPAGAYGYTF
TRBV3-1/TRBV3-2	NA	TRBJ2-7	TRBD1	TGTGCCAGCAGCCGCTTCGGGACAGGGGCCTACGAGCAGTACTTC	CASSRFGTGAYEQYF
TRBV6-5	NA	TRBJ1-2	TRBD1	TGTGCCAGCAGTTACGCAGGGGGCTATGGCTACACCTTC	CASSYAGGYGYTF
TRBV29-1	NA	TRBJ2-3	TRBD2	TGCAGCGCGAGGGGCGGGGGAGGCACAGATACGCAGTATTTT	CSARGGGGTDTQYF
TRBV24-1	NA	TRBJ1-1	NA	TGTGCCACCAGTGATTTGAAGTGGTGGTTACGGCGGAACACTGAAGCTTTCTTT	CATSDLKWWLRRNTEAFF
TRBV18	NA	TRBJ1-1	NA	TGTGCCAGCTCACCGACGGGAACGATGAACACTGAAGCTTTCTTT	CASSPTGTMNTEAFF
TRBV5-6	NA	TRBJ1-2	TRBD1	TGTGCCAGCAGCTGGGACAGGGCTTCCTATGGCTACACCTTC	CASSWDRASYGYTF
TRBV24-1	NA	TRBJ2-3	TRBD1	TGTGCCACCAGTGATAGGGGACAGTGGGTCACAGATACGCAGTATTTT	CATSDRGQWVTDTQYF
TRBV7-7	few	TRBJ2-3	NA	TGTGCCAGCAGCTTAGAGCTGACAGATACGCAGTATTTT	CASSLELTDTQYF
TRBV3-1/TRBV3-2	once	TRBJ1-6	NA	TGTGCCAGCAGCCAAGGATTAGGGGCCGCGTACTTT	CASSQGLGAAYF
TRBV6-6	NA	TRBJ1-1	NA	TGTGCCAGCAGTTACGGGGGCTCGATCACTGAAGCTTTCTTT	CASSYGGSITEAFF
TRBV5-1	NA	TRBJ1-2	NA	TGCGCCAGCAGCTTGGAGGGCGCGGGCTACGGCTACACCTTC	CASSLEGAGYGYTF
TRBV5-1	once	TRBJ1-2	NA	TGCGCCAGCAGCTTGGTGGGGGATGGCTACACCTTC	CASSLVGDGYTF
TRBV7-8	NA	TRBJ2-5	NA	TGTGCCAGCAGCGCCCGACAGGTGCCCCTGGAGACCCAGTACTTC	CASSARQVPLETQYF
TRBV7-9	medium-sized	TRBJ2-5	NA	TGTGCCAGCAGCTCCGGTGGGACGTTCCAAGAGACCCAGTACTTC	CASSSGGTFQETQYF
TRBV4-2	NA	TRBJ2-2	NA	TGTGCCAGCAGCCTAAGCGCAATCGGGGAGCTGTTTTTT	CASSLSAIGELFF
TRBV6-4	NA	TRBJ1-6	TRBD1	TGTGCCAGCAGTGAACAGGGGGTCGGTTCACCCCTCCACTTT	CASSEQGVGSPLHF
TRBV5-1	NA	TRBJ2-3	TRBD2	TGCGCCAGCAGCCTGGGGAGGGATGGCCCAGATACGCAGTATTTT	CASSLGRDGPDTQYF
TRBV14	NA	TRBJ1-2	TRBD1	TGTGCCAGCAGACGGCAGGGGGCGGAAGGCTACACCTTC	CASRRQGAEGYTF
TRBV12-5	few	TRBJ2-2	TRBD1	TGTGCTAGTGGCCATAATATAGATGGACAGGGCCCGAACACCGGGGAGCTGTTTTTT	CASGHNIDGQGPNTGELFF